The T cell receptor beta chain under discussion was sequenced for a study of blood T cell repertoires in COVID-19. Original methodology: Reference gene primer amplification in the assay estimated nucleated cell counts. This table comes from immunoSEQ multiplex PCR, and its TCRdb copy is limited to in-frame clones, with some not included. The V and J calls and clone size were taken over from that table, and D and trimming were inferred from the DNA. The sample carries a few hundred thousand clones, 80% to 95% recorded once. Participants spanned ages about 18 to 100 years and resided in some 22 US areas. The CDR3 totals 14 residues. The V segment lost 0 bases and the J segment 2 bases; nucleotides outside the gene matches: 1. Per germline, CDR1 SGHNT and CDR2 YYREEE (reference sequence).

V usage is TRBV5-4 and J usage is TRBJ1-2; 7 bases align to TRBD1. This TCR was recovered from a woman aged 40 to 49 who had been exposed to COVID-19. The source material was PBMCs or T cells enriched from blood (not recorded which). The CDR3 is CASSLAGQNYGYTF. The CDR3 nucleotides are TGTGCCAGCAGCTTGGCGGGACAGAACTATGGCTACACCTTC.